This entry is about one T cell receptor (beta chain). Its antigen is currently unknown. Using its own MiXCR run on the reads, TCRdb lists one record per CDR3 protein. Counted here are fewer than 250,000 distinct CDR3 sequences, roughly 12% occurring once; the ten biggest clones make up 1.6%. This sample is part of a study of T cell repertoires in cytomegalovirus infection. Study-level information: Based on public TCR beta signatures, there were indications of CMV infection and of a matching HLA type.

V was cut by 0 bases and J by 4 bases, with 8 bases left in between. This CDR3 has 14 amino acids. Germline loops: CDR1 SGDLS, CDR2 YYNGEE. Study-level results: Using cumulative public TCR beta family frequency, the authors identified those who carried CMV together with the relevant HLA. HLA-C-restricted CMV clonotypes gave the most frequent clonotype in two of eight donors.

V and J are TRBV9 and TRBJ1-5; a possible D gene is TRBD1 (5 bases). Sequencing was carried out using PBMCs. The receptor was derived from a human donor in good health (CMV status not recorded). Some clones in this sample may be carry-over from other donors' samples. CDR3 amino acids: CASSVGQLNQPQHF. The DNA for the CDR3 is TGTGCCAGCAGCGTAGGACAGTTGAATCAGCCCCAGCATTTT.